The 16 T cell receptor beta chains below all came from one sample that was sequenced in a study of CXCR3-negative and CXCR3-positive naive CD8 T cells (dated by TCRdb to the late 2010s). Reads for this sample came from a NextSeq 550. The Human TCR Profiling Kit (MiLaboratory) was used to make UMI-labeled 5' RACE TRB cDNA libraries. TCRdb reprocessed the reads into one record per CDR3 protein sequence, lacking DNA. This sample's clone table shows tens of thousands of distinct CDR3 sequences. About 1.5% of the sample comes from the top ten. What was sequenced was naive CXCR3- CD8+ T cells from blood. Explained via the paper, the cell subset or site label denotes: CD45RO-CCR7+CD27+CD95- naive CD8+ T cells lacking CXCR3 (TNR3-). The receptor source for this set is a human donor in good health. Some clones in this sample may be carry-over from other donors' samples.

The chain has TRBV15 and TRBJ1-4. The length of the CDR3 is 14 residues. CDR1 LNHNV and CDR2 YYDKDF come from the germline V gene (reference sequence). CDR3 loop: CATSRDARPQKLFF.

The chain links TRBV29-1 to TRBJ2-4; the D call of TRBD1 rests on TCRdb alone, since no DNA is present to check it. CDR3 length equals 13 residues. Germline CDR1 SQVTM, CDR2 ANQGSEA. CDR3 protein: CSVTGGQGNIQYF.

The genes are TRBV9 and TRBJ2-5; TCRdb gives TRBD1 as the D gene, but with no DNA this cannot be confirmed. The CDR3 contains 14 residues. Germline V gene data show CDR1 as SGDLS and CDR2 as YYNGEE. The CDR3 here is CASSLGGADETQYF.

This chain connects TRBV4-3 to TRBJ1-6; TCRdb returns TRBD1, unconfirmable since there is no DNA. The CDR3 spans 16 residues. The germline gives CDR1 LGHNA, CDR2 YSLEER. The CDR3 is CASSPTTGGLYSPLHF.

The chain carries TRBV4-3 and TRBJ1-5. Looked up from germline, CDR1 is LGHNA and CDR2 is YSLEER. CDR3 size: 18 residues. CDR3 sequence reads: CASSQDLDTEVRNQPQHF.

This rearrangement joins TRBV20-1 to TRBJ1-1. This CDR3 is 14 amino acids long. Germline V gene sequence: CDR1 DFQATT, CDR2 SNEGSKA (reference sequence). CDR3 sequence reads: CSARDRATGTEAFF.

The V call is TRBV19, the J call TRBJ1-1; TCRdb reports TRBD1, a call that lacks DNA to check it against. Germline CDR1 LNHDA, CDR2 SQIVND (reference sequence). The CDR3 spans 13 residues. The CDR3 loop is CASATVMNTEAFF. The full variable domain, rest sourced from reference TRBV19 and TRBJ1-1, is DGGITQSPKYLFRKEGQNVTLSCEQNLNHDAMYWYRQDPGQGLRLIYYSQIVNDFQKGDIAEGYSVSREKKESFPLTVTSAQKNPTAFYLCASATVMNTEAFFGQGTRLTVV.

The chain links TRBV23-1 to TRBJ2-2; the D call from TCRdb, TRBD1, cannot be confirmed without DNA. TRBV23-1 is an ORF; its function is uncertain. There are 19 residues in the CDR3. CDR3 region: CASSQGRDKTSGNTGELFF.

The V and J genes are TRBV3-1 and TRBJ2-7; TCRdb's D call, TRBD2, is unchecked because there is no DNA. Germline-derived CDR1 and CDR2 are LGHDT and YNNKEL (reference sequence). The CDR3 runs 16 residues. CDR3 sequence: CASSARLKRGGHEQYF.

The rearrangement uses TRBV7-2 and TRBJ2-7; TCRdb reports TRBD1, a call that lacks DNA to check it against. This CDR3 is 15 amino acids long. Germline V lookup: CDR1 SGHTA, CDR2 FQGNSA. The CDR3 sequence: CASSFTTGAGYEQYF.

The V and J genes are TRBV6-2 or TRBV6-3 and TRBJ2-4; TCRdb returns TRBD2, unconfirmable since there is no DNA. Germline V gives CDR1 MNHEY, CDR2 SVGEGT. This CDR3 contains 16 residues. The CDR3 is CASSPRAGPPENIQYF.

This chain connects TRBV19 to TRBJ2-1; TCRdb returns TRBD2, unconfirmable since there is no DNA. The CDR3 is made up of 16 amino acids. Germline lookup yields CDR1 LNHDA and CDR2 SQIVND (reference sequence). The CDR3 sequence is CASSPRDSSGWSEQFF. The complete variable domain, with remaining parts taken from reference TRBV19 and TRBJ2-1, reads DGGITQSPKYLFRKEGQNVTLSCEQNLNHDAMYWYRQDPGQGLRLIYYSQIVNDFQKGDIAEGYSVSREKKESFPLTVTSAQKNPTAFYLCASSPRDSSGWSEQFFGPGTRLTVL.

The chain employs TRBV29-1 and TRBJ2-7. The CDR3 consists of 12 residues. Germline CDR1 and CDR2: SQVTM and ANQGSEA. The CDR3 reads CSATTGIYERYF.

The CDR3: CSARGGGTDTQYF. The rearrangement joins TRBV20-1 to TRBJ2-3; TCRdb returns TRBD1, unconfirmable since there is no DNA. Germline V gene sequence: CDR1 DFQATT, CDR2 SNEGSKA (reference sequence). The CDR3 contains 13 residues.

The chain is built from TRBV14 and TRBJ2-7; as DNA is missing, the TRBD1 call by TCRdb cannot be tested. The CDR3 extends over 14 amino acids. Germline V gives CDR1 SGHDN, CDR2 FVKESK. CDR3 residues: CASSQLRGAAEQYF. Complete variable domain (other parts from reference TRBV14 and TRBJ2-7): EAGVTQFPSHSVIEKGQTVTLRCDPISGHDNLYWYRRVMGKEIKFLLHFVKESKQDESGMPNNRFLAERTGGTYSTLKVQPAELEDSGVYFCASSQLRGAAEQYFGPGTRLTVT.

This chain joins TRBV28 and TRBJ2-1; TCRdb reports TRBD1, a call that lacks DNA to check it against. This CDR3 has 16 residues. Germline CDR1 and CDR2: MDHEN and SYDVKM. This chain's CDR3 is CASSLEGQSSYNEQFF.